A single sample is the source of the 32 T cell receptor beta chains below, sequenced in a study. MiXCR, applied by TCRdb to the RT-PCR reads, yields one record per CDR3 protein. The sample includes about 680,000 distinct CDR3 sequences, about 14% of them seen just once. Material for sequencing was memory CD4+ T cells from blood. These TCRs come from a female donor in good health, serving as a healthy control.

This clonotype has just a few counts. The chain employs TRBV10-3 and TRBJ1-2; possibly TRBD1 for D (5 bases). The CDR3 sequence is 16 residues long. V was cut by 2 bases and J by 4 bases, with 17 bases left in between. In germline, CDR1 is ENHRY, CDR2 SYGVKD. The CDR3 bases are TGTGCCATCAGTGAGGAACCGCAAGGGACTCGCTATGGCTACACCTTC. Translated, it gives CAISEEPQGTRYGYTF.

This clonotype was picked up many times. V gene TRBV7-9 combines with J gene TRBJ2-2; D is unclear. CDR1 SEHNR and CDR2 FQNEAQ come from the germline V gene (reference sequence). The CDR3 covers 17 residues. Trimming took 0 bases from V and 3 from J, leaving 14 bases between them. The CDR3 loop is CASSLAWADLDTGELFF. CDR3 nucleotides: TGTGCCAGCAGCTTAGCGTGGGCAGATCTAGACACCGGGGAGCTGTTTTTT.

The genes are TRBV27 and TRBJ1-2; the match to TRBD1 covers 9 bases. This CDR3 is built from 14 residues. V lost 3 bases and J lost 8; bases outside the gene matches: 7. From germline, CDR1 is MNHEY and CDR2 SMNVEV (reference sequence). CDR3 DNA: TGTGCCAGCAGTTTTGGGACAGGGTCTCGGGGCTACACCTTC. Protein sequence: CASSFGTGSRGYTF.

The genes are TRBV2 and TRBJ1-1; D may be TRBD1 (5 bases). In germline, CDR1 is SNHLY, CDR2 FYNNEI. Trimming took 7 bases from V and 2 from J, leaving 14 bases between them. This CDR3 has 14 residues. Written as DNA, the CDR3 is TGTGCCAGCACACGACGCGGGGGTAACACTGAAGCTTTCTTT. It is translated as CASTRRGGNTEAFF.

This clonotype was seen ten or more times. The CDR3 loop reads CSVGGRYQETQYF. DNA of the CDR3: TGCAGTGTGGGAGGAAGGTACCAAGAGACCCAGTACTTC. This chain connects TRBV20-1 to TRBJ2-5; weak D call: TRBD2 (6 bases). Trimming shortened V by 7 bases and J by 0 bases, and 12 bases separated the two germline ends. Germline-derived CDR1 and CDR2 are DFQATT and SNEGSKA (reference sequence). The CDR3 is 13 residues long.

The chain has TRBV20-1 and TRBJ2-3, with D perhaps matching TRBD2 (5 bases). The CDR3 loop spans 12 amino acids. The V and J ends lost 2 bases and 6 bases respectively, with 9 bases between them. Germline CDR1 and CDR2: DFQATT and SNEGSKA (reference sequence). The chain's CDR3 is CSARRDYDTQYF. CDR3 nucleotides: TGCAGTGCTAGACGGGATTATGATACGCAGTATTTT.

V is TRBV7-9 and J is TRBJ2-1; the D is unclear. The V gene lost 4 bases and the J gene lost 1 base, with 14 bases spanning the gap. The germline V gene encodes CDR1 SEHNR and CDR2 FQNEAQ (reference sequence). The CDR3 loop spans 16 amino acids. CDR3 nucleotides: TGTGCCAGCAGCTCTAGGTCTAGAGGTTCCTACAATGAGCAGTTCTTC. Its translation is CASSSRSRGSYNEQFF.

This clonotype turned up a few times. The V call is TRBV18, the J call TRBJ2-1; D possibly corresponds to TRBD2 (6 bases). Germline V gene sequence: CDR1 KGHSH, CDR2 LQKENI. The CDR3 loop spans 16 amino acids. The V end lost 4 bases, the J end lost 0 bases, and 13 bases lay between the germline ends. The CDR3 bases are TGTGCCAGCTCACTACGGGAGCGATTCTCCTACAATGAGCAGTTCTTC. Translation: CASSLRERFSYNEQFF.

CDR3 sequence: CSARVGSGVASYNEQFF. DNA for the CDR3: TGCAGTGCTAGGGTAGGCAGCGGGGTTGCTTCCTACAATGAGCAGTTCTTC. V gene TRBV20-1 combines with J gene TRBJ2-1, with 7 bases fitting TRBD2. This CDR3 has 17 amino acids. Germline V CDR1 and CDR2: DFQATT, SNEGSKA (reference sequence). Germline trimming cut 3 bases from V and 1 base from J; bases unmatched to any gene: 12.

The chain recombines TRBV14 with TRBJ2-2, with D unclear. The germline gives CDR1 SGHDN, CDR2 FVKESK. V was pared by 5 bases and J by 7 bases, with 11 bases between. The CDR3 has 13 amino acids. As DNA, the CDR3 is TGTGCCAGCAGCGCGTTCTCGGGCGGGGAGCTGTTTTTT. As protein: CASSAFSGGELFF.

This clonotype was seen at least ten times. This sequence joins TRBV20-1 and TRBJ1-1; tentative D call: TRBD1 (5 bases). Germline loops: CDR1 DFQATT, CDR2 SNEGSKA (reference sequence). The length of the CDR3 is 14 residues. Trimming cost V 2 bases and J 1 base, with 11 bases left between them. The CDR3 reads CSARTGRSNTEAFF. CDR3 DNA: TGCAGTGCTAGAACGGGACGTTCGAACACTGAAGCTTTCTTT.

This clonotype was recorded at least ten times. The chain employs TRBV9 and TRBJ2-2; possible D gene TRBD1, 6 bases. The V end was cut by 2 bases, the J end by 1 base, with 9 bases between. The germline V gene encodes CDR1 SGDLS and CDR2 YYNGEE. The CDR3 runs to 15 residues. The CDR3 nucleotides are TGTGCCAGCAGCGTTTCCAGGGGGAACACCGGGGAGCTGTTTTTT. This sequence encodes CASSVSRGNTGELFF.

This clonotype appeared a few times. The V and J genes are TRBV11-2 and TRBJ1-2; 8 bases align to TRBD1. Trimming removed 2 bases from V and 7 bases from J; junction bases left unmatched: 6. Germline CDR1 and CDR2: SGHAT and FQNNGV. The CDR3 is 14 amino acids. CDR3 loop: CASSLSRGQGGYTF. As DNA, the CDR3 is TGTGCCAGCAGCTTAAGCAGGGGGCAGGGTGGCTACACCTTC.

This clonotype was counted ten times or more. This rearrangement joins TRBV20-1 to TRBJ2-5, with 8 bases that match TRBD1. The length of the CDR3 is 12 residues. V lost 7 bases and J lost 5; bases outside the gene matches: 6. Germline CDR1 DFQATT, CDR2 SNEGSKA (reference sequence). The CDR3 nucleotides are TGCAGTGTTACCAGGGGGCTTGAGACCCAGTACTTC. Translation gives CSVTRGLETQYF.

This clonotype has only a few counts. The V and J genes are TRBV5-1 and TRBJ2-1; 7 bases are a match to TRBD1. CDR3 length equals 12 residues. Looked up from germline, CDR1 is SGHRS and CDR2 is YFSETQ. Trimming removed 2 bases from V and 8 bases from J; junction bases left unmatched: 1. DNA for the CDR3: TGCGCCAGCAGCTTCGACAGGGATGAGCAGTTCTTC. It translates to CASSFDRDEQFF.

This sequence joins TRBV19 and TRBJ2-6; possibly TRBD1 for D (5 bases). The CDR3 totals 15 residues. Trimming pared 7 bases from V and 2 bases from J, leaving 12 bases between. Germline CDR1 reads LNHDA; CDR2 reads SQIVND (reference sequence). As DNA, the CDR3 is TGTGCCAGTACGGGTGAAGGGGCTGGGGCCAACGTCCTGACTTTC. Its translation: CASTGEGAGANVLTF.

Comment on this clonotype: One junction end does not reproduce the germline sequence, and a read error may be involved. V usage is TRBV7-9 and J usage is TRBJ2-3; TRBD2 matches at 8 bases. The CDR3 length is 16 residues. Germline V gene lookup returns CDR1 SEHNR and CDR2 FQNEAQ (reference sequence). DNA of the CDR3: TGTGCCAGCAGCCTCGGGGGGGGCCCAGACACAGATATGCAGTATTTT. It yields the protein CASSLGGGPDTDMQYF.

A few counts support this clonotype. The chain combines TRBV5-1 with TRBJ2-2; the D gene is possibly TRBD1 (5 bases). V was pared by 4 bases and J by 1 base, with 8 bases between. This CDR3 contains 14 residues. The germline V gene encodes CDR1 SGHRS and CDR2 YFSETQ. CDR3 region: CASSVQENTGELFF. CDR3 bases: TGCGCCAGCAGCGTACAGGAGAACACCGGGGAGCTGTTTTTT.

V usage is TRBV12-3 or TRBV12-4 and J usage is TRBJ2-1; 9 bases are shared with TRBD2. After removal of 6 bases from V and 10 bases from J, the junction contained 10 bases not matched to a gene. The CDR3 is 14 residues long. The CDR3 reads CASSPISGRGEQFF. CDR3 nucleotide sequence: TGTGCCAGCAGCCCGATTAGCGGGAGAGGCGAGCAGTTCTTC.

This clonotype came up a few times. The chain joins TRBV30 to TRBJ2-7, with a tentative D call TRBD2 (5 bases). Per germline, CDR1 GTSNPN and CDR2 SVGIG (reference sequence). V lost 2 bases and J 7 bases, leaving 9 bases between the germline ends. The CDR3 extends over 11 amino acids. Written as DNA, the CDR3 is TGTGCCTGGAGTCGGCAGCGGGAGCAGTACTTC. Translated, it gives CAWSRQREQYF.

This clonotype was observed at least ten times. This CDR3 reads CASSRDLYGYTF. The DNA for the CDR3 is TGTGCCAGCAGCCGGGACTTATATGGCTACACCTTC. This chain connects TRBV4-2 to TRBJ1-2, with a possible D match to TRBD1 (5 bases). The CDR3 totals 12 residues. Germline V gene lookup returns CDR1 LGHNA and CDR2 YNFKEQ. The V gene lost 4 bases and the J gene lost 5 bases, with 8 bases spanning the gap.

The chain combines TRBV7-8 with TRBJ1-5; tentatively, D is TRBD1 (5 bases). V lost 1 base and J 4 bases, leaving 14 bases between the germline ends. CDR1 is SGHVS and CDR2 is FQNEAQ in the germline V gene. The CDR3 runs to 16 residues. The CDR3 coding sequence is TGTGCCAGCAGCTTAGTGGGGGGGGTGGTAAATCAGCCCCAGCATTTT. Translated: CASSLVGGVVNQPQHF.

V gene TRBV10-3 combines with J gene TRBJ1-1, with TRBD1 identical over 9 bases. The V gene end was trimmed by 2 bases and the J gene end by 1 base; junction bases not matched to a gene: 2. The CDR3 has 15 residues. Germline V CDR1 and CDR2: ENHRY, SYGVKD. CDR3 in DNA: TGTGCCATCAGTGAGAGGGGACAGGGGAACACTGAAGCTTTCTTT. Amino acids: CAISERGQGNTEAFF.

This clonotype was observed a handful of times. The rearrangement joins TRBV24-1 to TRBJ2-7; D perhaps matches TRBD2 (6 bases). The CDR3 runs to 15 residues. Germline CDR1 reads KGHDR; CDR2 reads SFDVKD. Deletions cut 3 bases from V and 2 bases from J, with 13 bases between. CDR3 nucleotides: TGTGCCACCAGTGATGGGGGGACCTTTACCTACGAGCAGTACTTC. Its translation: CATSDGGTFTYEQYF.

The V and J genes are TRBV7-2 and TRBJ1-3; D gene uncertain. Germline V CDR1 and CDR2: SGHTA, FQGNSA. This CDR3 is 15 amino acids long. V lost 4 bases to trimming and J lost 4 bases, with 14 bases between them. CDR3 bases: TGTGCCAGCAGCTCGGTGGACCGGCACGGAAACACCATATATTTT. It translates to CASSSVDRHGNTIYF.

The CDR3 is CASSLTGGDNVYTF. CDR3 coding DNA: TGCGCCAGCAGCTTAACAGGGGGAGATAATGTCTACACCTTC. The chain employs TRBV5-1 and TRBJ1-2, with TRBD1 matching 8 bases. The J segment lost 10 bases and the V segment lost 2 bases, leaving 10 bases of the junction unmatched. CDR3 length: 14 amino acids. Germline CDR1 reads SGHRS; CDR2 reads YFSETQ.

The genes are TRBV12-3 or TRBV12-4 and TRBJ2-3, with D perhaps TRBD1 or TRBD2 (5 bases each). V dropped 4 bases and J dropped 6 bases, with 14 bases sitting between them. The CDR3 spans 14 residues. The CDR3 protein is CASSSGRGRDTQYF. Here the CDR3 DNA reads TGTGCCAGCAGTTCGGGACGGGGCCGCGATACGCAGTATTTT.

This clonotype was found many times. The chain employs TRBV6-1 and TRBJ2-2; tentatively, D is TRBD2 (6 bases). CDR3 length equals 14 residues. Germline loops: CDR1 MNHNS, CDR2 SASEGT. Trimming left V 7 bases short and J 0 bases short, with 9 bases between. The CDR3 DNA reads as TGTGCCAGCATGGAGGGCCCGAACACCGGGGAGCTGTTTTTT. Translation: CASMEGPNTGELFF.

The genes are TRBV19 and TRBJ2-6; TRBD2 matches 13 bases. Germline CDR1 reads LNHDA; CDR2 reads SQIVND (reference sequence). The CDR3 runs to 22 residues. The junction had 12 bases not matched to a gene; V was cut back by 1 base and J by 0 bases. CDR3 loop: CASSIGARGGLAGSSGANVLTF. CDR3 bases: TGTGCCAGTAGTATAGGGGCCAGGGGGGGACTAGCGGGAAGCTCTGGGGCCAACGTCCTGACTTTC.

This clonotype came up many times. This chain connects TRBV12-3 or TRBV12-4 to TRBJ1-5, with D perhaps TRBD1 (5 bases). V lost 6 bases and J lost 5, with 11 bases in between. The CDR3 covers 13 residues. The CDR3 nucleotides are TGTGCCAGCAGCCAGACAGACTATCAGCCCCAGCATTTT. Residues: CASSQTDYQPQHF.

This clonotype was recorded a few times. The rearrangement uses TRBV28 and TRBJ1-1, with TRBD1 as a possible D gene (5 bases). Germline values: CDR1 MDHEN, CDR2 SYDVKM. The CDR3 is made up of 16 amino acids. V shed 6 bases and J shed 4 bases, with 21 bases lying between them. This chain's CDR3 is CASSQGGGLWGTEAFF. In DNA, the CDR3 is TGTGCCAGCAGCCAGGGCGGGGGTCTTTGGGGCACTGAAGCTTTCTTT. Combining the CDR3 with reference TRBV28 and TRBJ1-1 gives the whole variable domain DVKVTQSSRYLVKRTGEKVFLECVQDMDHENMFWYRQDPGLGLRLIYFSYDVKMKEKGDIPEGYSVSREKKERFSLILESASTNQTSMYLCASSQGGGLWGTEAFFGQGTRLTVV.

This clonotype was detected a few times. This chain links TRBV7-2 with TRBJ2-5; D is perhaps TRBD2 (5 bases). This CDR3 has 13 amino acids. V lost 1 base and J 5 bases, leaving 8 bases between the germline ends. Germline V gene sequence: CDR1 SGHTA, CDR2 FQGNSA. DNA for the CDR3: TGTGCCAGCAGCTTAGGGGAGTGGGAGACCCAGTACTTC. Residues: CASSLGEWETQYF.